This section outlines one TCR beta chain sequence together with its context. This entry belongs to a study of blood T cell repertoires in COVID-19. The V segment lost 1 base and the J segment 7 bases; nucleotides outside the gene matches: 19. CDR1 SGHRS and CDR2 YFSETQ come from the germline V gene. The CDR3 consists of 18 residues. Under the authors' procedure: Amplification of reference gene primers provided the estimated nucleated cell counts. Sequencing was performed with immunoSEQ multiplex PCR; in TCRdb, only in-frame clones are kept and a portion is missing. Clone size and V and J calls were adopted from that table, with D and trimming inferred from the DNA. Altogether around 100,000 clones are present, approximately 86% being singletons, with the ten largest covering 5.5% to 8%.

This TCR derives from a woman aged 55-69 years with acute or convalescent COVID-19. The chain carries TRBV5-1 and TRBJ1-2; TRBD1 matches 7 bases. Sample: peripheral blood. The CDR3 region has the DNA TGCGCCAGCAGCTTGTCGGGGAGAACCCAACAGGGGATACGTGGCTACACCTTC. Its protein is CASSLSGRTQQGIRGYTF.